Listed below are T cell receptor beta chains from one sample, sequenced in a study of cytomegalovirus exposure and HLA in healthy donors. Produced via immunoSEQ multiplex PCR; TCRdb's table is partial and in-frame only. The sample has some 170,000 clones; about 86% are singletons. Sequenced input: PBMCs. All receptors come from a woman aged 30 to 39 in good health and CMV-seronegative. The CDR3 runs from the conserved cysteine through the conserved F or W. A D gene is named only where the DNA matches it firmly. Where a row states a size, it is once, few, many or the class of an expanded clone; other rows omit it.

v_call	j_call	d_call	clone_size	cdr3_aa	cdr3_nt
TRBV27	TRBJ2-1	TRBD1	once	CASSLQGVSNEQFF	TGTGCCAGCAGTTTACAGGGGGTGAGCAATGAGCAGTTCTTC
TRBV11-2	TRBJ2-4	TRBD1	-	CASGPGTGLAKNIQYF	TGTGCCAGCGGACCCGGGACAGGATTAGCCAAAAACATTCAGTACTTC
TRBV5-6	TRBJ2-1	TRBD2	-	CASSLLAGGPLEQFF	TGTGCCAGCAGCTTGTTGGCGGGGGGGCCTTTGGAGCAGTTCTTC
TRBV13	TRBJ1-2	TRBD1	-	CASSLGQGRLGYGYTF	TGTGCCAGCAGCTTGGGACAGGGTAGATTGGGATATGGCTACACCTTC
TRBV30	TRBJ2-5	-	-	CAWTGTGRQETQYF	TGTGCCTGGACTGGCACAGGTAGACAAGAGACCCAGTACTTC
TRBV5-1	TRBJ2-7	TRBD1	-	CASSLEGQGYEQYF	TGCGCCAGCAGCTTGGAGGGACAGGGCTACGAGCAGTACTTC
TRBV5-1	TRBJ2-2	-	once	CASSFRQEHTGELFF	TGCGCCAGCAGCTTCAGACAGGAGCACACCGGGGAGCTGTTTTTT
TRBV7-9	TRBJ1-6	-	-	CASSFIPRGRYNSPLHF	TGTGCCAGCAGCTTTATCCCCCGTGGGAGGTATAATTCACCCCTCCACTTT
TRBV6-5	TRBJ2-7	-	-	CASSQAPDYYEQYF	TGTGCCAGCTCACAGGCCCCTGATTACTACGAGCAGTACTTC
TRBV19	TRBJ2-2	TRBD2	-	CASSASGVTGELFF	TGTGCCAGTAGTGCTAGCGGGGTCACCGGGGAGCTGTTTTTT
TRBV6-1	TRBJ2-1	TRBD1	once	CASSVTPGQGVNEQFF	TGTGCCAGCAGTGTGACTCCGGGACAGGGGGTCAATGAGCAGTTCTTC
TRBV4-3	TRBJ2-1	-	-	CASSRGPENEQFF	TGCGCCAGCAGCCGAGGGCCGGAGAATGAGCAGTTCTTC
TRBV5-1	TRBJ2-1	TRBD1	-	CASSGGTGGPNEQFF	TGCGCCAGCAGCGGCGGGACAGGGGGGCCCAATGAGCAGTTCTTC
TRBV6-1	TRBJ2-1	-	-	CASSDRQESYNEQFF	TGTGCCAGCAGTGACCGACAGGAATCCTACAATGAGCAGTTCTTC
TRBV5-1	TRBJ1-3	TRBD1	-	CASSRTPTTDRGYRSSTIYF	TGCGCCAGCAGTCGCACCCCCACCACGGACAGGGGCTATCGTTCGTCCACCATATATTTT
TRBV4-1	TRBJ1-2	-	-	CASSQDPTDPGVEGYTF	TGCGCCAGCAGCCAAGATCCGACAGATCCTGGGGTAGAGGGCTACACCTTC
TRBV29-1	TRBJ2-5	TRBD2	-	CSVEGQRGGVRSQETQYF	TGCAGCGTTGAGGGCCAGCGGGGGGGCGTGAGGTCCCAAGAGACCCAGTACTTC
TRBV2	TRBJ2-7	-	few	CASSDRSDEQYF	TGTGCCAGCAGTGATCGCAGCGACGAGCAGTACTTC
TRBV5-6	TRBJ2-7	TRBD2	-	CASSPLVSGGAREQYF	TGTGCCAGCAGCCCCCTGGTTAGCGGGGGGGCCAGAGAGCAGTACTTC
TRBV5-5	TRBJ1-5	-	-	CASSLRGIGNQPQHF	TGTGCCAGCAGCTTACGGGGTATTGGCAATCAGCCCCAGCATTTT
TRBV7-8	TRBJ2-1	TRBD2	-	CASSYSGGAFEQFF	TGTGCCAGCAGCTACAGCGGGGGGGCCTTTGAGCAGTTCTTC
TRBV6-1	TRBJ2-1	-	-	CASLRGAFNEQFF	TGTGCCAGCCTTCGGGGGGCGTTCAATGAGCAGTTCTTC
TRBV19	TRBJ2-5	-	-	CASSSRPDIQETQYF	TGTGCCAGTAGCTCCAGACCGGACATCCAAGAGACCCAGTACTTC
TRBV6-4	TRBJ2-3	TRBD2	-	CASSISGGTDTQYF	TGTGCCAGCAGTATAAGCGGGGGCACAGATACGCAGTATTTT
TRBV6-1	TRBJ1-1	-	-	CASSESGSGGRTEAFF	TGTGCCAGCAGTGAAAGTGGTAGTGGCGGTCGCACTGAAGCTTTCTTT
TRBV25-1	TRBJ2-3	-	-	CASRDKGGSDTQYF	TGTGCCAGCAGAGATAAGGGGGGGTCAGATACGCAGTATTTT
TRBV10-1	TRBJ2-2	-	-	CASSESRANTGELFF	TGCGCCAGCAGTGAGTCCAGGGCGAACACCGGGGAGCTGTTTTTT
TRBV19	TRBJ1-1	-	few	CASSIGVAEAFF	TGTGCCAGTAGTATAGGTGTAGCTGAAGCTTTCTTT
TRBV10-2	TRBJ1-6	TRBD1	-	CASGDRAVTLHF	TGCGCCAGCGGGGACAGGGCAGTTACCCTCCACTTT
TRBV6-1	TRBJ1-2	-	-	CASNSGFNYGYTF	TGTGCCAGCAACTCGGGATTCAACTATGGCTACACCTTC
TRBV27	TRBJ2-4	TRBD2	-	CASSAGTSGRNIQYF	TGTGCCAGCAGCGCTGGGACTAGCGGGCGGAACATTCAGTACTTC
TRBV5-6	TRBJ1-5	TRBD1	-	CASSLIRQGGQPQHF	TGTGCCAGCAGCTTGATCAGACAGGGCGGACAGCCCCAGCATTTT
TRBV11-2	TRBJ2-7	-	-	CASSLDQAYEQYF	TGTGCCAGCAGCTTAGACCAGGCCTACGAGCAGTACTTC
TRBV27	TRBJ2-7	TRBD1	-	CASSLGTASYEQYF	TGTGCCAGCAGTTTAGGGACAGCCTCCTACGAGCAGTACTTC
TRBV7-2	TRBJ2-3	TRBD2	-	CASSNRLAGSADTQYF	TGTGCCAGCAGCAACAGACTAGCGGGGTCGGCAGATACGCAGTATTTT
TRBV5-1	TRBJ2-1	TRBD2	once	CASSKVAGGPYNEQFF	TGCGCCAGCAGCAAGGTAGCGGGGGGGCCCTACAATGAGCAGTTCTTC
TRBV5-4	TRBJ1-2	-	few	CASSQTTNYGYTF	TGTGCCAGCAGCCAAACAACTAACTATGGCTACACCTTC
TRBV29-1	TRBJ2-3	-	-	CSVVGYTITDTQYF	TGCAGCGTTGTGGGCTATACCATCACAGATACGCAGTATTTT
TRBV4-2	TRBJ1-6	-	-	CASSQDRGSPLHF	TGTGCCAGCAGCCAAGACCGAGGTTCACCCCTCCACTTT
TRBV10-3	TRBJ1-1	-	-	CAISESRAGNTEAFF	TGTGCCATCAGTGAGTCGAGGGCAGGGAACACTGAAGCTTTCTTT
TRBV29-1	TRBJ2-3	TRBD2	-	CSVTGRVTDTQYF	TGCAGCGTGACGGGGAGGGTGACAGATACGCAGTATTTT